This entry features one T cell receptor beta chain sequence. With V trimmed by 2 bases and J by 6 bases, 17 bases remained unmatched. The CDR3 is made up of 18 amino acids. The germline V gene has CDR1 SGHDT and CDR2 YYEEEE. TCRdb reprocessed the RT-PCR reads with MiXCR, giving one entry per CDR3 protein. This repertoire shows 650,000 to 800,000 distinct CDR3 sequences, 12% to 15% found once; its top ten account for roughly 3.9%. This clonotype was obtained from a female donor in good health, serving as a healthy control. Sample: memory CD4+ T cells from blood. The V call is TRBV5-6, the J call TRBJ2-1, with 7 bases aligning to TRBD2. CDR3 DNA: TGTGCCAGCAGCTTACCCCCGGGGAGGGTTAGCGTAGGCAATGAGCAGTTCTTC. Amino acids: CASSLPPGRVSVGNEQFF.